This TCR beta chain was retrieved from a study of control samples from healthy donors and cancer patients. The table came from immunoSEQ multiplex PCR; TCRdb's copy has only in-frame clones and leaves some out. The table includes tens of thousands of clones, 94% detected once. Sequencing was performed on blood. The sequence came from a man under 40 in good health.

The CDR3 protein is CASRDSGTGYFRAFF. The DNA for the CDR3 is TGTGCCAGCAGAGATTCCGGGACAGGCTATTTTAGGGCTTTCTTT. The chain couples TRBV6-5 to TRBJ1-1; 8 nucleotides agree with TRBD1. The germline V gene has CDR1 MNHEY and CDR2 SVGAGI. The CDR3 is made up of 15 amino acids. Trimming cost V 6 bases and J 11 bases; bases outside gene matches: 17.